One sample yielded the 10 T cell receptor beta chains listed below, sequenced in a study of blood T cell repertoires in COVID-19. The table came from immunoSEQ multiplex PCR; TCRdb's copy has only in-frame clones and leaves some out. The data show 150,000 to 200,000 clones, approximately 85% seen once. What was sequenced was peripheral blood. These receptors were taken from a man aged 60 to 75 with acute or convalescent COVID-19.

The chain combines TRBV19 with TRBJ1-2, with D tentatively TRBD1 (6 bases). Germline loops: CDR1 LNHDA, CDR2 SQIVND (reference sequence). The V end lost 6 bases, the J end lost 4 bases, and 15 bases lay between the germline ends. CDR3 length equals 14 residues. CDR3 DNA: TGTGCCAGTAGGGCGGGGGCCCCTAGCTATGGCTACACCTTC. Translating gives CASRAGAPSYGYTF.

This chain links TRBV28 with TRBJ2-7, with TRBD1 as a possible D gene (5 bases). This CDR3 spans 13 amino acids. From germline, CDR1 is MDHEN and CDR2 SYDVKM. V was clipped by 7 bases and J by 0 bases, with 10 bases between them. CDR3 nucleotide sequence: TGTGCCAGCAAGCGAGACAGCTCCTACGAGCAGTACTTC. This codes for CASKRDSSYEQYF.

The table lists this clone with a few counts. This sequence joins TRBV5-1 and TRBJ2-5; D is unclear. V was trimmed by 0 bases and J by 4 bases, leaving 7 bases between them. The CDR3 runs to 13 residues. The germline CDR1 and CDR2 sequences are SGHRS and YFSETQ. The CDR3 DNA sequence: TGCGCCAGCAGCTTGGCGGTCGGAGAGACCCAGTACTTC. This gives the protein CASSLAVGETQYF.

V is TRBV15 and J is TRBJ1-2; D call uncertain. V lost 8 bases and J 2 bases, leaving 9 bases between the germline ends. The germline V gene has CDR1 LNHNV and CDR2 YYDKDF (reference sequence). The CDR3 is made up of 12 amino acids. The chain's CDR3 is CATSAGNYGYTF. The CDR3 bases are TGTGCCACCTCCGCGGGCAACTATGGCTACACCTTC.

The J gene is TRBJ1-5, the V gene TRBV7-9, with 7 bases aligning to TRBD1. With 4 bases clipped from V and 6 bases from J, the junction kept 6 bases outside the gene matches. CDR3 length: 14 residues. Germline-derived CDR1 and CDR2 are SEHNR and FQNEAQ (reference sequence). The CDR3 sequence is CASSSQGFGQPQHF. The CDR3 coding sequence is TGTGCCAGCAGCTCACAGGGGTTTGGTCAGCCCCAGCATTTT.

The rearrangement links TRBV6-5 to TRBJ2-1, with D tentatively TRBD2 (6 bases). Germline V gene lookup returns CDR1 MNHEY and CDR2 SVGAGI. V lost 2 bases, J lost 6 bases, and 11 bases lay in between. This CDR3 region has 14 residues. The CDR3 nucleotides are TGTGCCAGCAGTTACGGGACTCGGGGCAATGAGCAGTTCTTC. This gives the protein CASSYGTRGNEQFF.

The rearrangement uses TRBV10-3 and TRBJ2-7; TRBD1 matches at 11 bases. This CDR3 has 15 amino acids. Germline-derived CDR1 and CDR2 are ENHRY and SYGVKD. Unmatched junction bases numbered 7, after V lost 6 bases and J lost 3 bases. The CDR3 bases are TGTGCCATCAGCGAGGGACAGGGGGAATTCTACGAGCAGTACTTC. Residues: CAISEGQGEFYEQYF.

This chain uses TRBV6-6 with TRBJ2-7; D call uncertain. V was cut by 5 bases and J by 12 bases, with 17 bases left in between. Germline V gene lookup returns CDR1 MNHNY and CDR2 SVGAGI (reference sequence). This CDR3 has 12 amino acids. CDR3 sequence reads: CASSLRYTAWYF. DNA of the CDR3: TGTGCCAGCAGTCTCCGCTACACAGCATGGTACTTC.

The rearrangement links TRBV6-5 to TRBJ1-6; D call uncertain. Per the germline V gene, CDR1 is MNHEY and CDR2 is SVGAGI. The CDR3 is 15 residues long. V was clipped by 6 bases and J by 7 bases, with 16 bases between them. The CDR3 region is CASRPPAGLNSPLHF. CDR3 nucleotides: TGTGCCAGCAGACCTCCGGCAGGATTAAATTCACCCCTCCACTTT.

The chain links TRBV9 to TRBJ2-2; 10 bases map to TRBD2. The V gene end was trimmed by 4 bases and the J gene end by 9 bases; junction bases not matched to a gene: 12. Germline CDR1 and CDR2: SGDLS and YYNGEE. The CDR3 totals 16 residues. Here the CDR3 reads CASSPRTSGSWRELFF. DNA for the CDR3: TGTGCCAGCAGCCCCCGGACTAGCGGTAGTTGGAGGGAGCTGTTTTTT. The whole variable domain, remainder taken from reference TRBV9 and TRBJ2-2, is DSGVTQTPKHLITATGQRVTLRCSPRSGDLSVYWYQQSLDQGLQFLIQYYNGEERAKGNILERFSAQQFPDLHSELNLSSLELGDSALYFCASSPRTSGSWRELFFGEGSRLTVL.